This T cell receptor beta chain was found in a study of cytomegalovirus exposure and HLA in healthy donors. Notes on the study in general: The classifier, whose performance was assessed in both the original and validation cohorts, reportedly diagnosed cytomegalovirus status with high specificity and sensitivity.

It was with 60 Vbeta and 13 Jbeta primers that the PCR ran. Measured with immunoSEQ multiplex PCR; TCRdb has only the in-frame clones, and not every one. Here the sample table reports roughly 62,000 clones. The V gene's germline CDR1 is SGHTA and CDR2 FQGTGA. This CDR3 comprises 13 residues. Deletions cut 1 base from V and 7 bases from J, with 11 bases between. Comment on this clone: What it binds is not known.

The receptor's source is a male donor in good health and CMV-seronegative. Sequenced sample: PBMCs. The chain is built from TRBV7-3 and TRBJ2-7, with D perhaps TRBD2 (6 bases). CDR3 residues: CASSLNPGGEQYF. The CDR3 DNA follows: TGTGCCAGCAGCTTAAACCCCGGGGGAGAGCAGTACTTC.